The rows below give T cell receptor beta chains drawn from one sample of a study of Graves' ophthalmopathy and Graves' hyperthyroidism. One entry per CDR3 protein results from TCRdb running MiXCR on the multiplex PCR reads. The repertoire has 220,000 or so distinct CDR3 sequences, under 25% of them found once; the top ten carry roughly 42%. The sequenced sample consisted of peripheral blood. These receptors all stem from a woman between 50 and 59 years old with Graves' ophthalmopathy. Both conserved end residues are trimmed from each CDR3.

TRBJ1-5 | TRBV12-3/TRBV12-4 | ASSPDRGSHSNQPQH
TRBJ2-2 | TRBV11-2 | ASSLEAGTSGTHTGELF
TRBJ2-5 | TRBV5-1 | ASSRLVGQETQY
TRBJ2-5 | TRBV7-3 | ASSSYRGPQETQY
TRBJ2-7 | TRBV6-5 | ASSSTYGGSYEQY
TRBJ2-5 | TRBV5-1 | ASSLAGGSQETQY
TRBJ1-3 | TRBV6-1 | ASNPGSPSGNTIY
TRBJ1-2 | TRBV6-1 | ASSGFEGYT
TRBJ1-2 | TRBV24-1 | ATSDRANLNYGYT
TRBJ2-2 | TRBV29-1 | SVRTGGPNTGELF
TRBJ2-7 | TRBV2 | ASSPWTSGSYEQY
TRBJ1-1 | TRBV19 | ASSNRPAF
TRBJ1-1 | TRBV12-3/TRBV12-4 | ASSLYSTGAEAF
TRBJ2-2 | TRBV15 | ATSPRATGELF
TRBJ2-7 | TRBV19 | ASSFLQTSGGYEQY
TRBJ1-6 | TRBV6-5 | ASSYANIPGLSSSPLH
TRBJ2-2 | TRBV11-2 | ASSLDGGGPGELF